This T cell receptor beta chain was found in a study of CD8 T cells in Susac syndrome. General study findings and limits: That the number of individuals in its TCR sequencing and HLA analysis was relatively small was acknowledged by the study.

The authors carried out high-throughput sequencing of TCR beta. They applied it to CD8+ and CD4+ T cells obtained from blood. Negative isolation was applied to CD8+ and CD4+ T cells, and FACS enrichment was applied to TEMRA cells. An input of about 0.45 to 1 ug of RNA was subjected to reverse transcription using random hexamers. It was immunoSEQ multiplex PCR that amplified TCR beta CDR3 across 54 Vbeta and 13 Jbeta. One entry per CDR3 protein results from TCRdb running MiXCR on the immunoSEQ multiplex PCR reads. The table records about 290,000 distinct CDR3 sequences, over 75% of them present only once. This clonotype was seen once. Antigen: not known. Germline V gene data show CDR1 as SGHVS and CDR2 as FNYEAQ. V trimming: 8 bases; J trimming: 6 bases; junction bases outside the gene matches: 7. The CDR3 runs 15 residues.

Source material: CD8+ T cells from PBMCs. The source of this sequence is a human donor with multiple sclerosis. The V gene is TRBV7-6, the J gene TRBJ2-1, with 13 nucleotides matching TRBD2. For the CDR3, the DNA is TGTGCCAGCGGGACTAGCGGGAAATGGGGCAATGAGCAGTTCTTC. Encoded protein: CASGTSGKWGNEQFF.